The 3 T cell receptor beta chains given below trace back to one sample, sequenced in a study of beta chain features in type 1 diabetes (dated by TCRdb to 2017 to 2018). What the research found in general, with its limitations: Type 1 diabetes patients showed a moderate but significant shortening of TCRB CDR3 length in all four CD4+ subsets.

These receptors' targets are unknown. The receptor library was made with the immunoSEQ multiplex PCR assay. The entire isolated RNA was reverse transcribed using the High Capacity cDNA Reverse Transcription Kit, and thus expressed TCRB transcripts were sequenced. TCRdb took over this immuneACCESS table, retaining in-frame rearrangements with V and J assigned. Such tables are incomplete; in checked studies, under half of the missing clones stem from an unresolved V gene, and the remainder is unexplained. This sample is represented by about 700,000 clones; over 10% of them were singletons. The ten largest account for about 0.02% of the sample. The sample taken for sequencing was naive CD4+ T cells from blood. The cell subset or site label on this specimen signifies: true naive CD4+ T cells. The receptors originated from a man aged 18 to 29 with type 1 diabetes.

The chain uses TRBV5-4 and TRBJ2-3; maybe TRBD2 (6 bases). Trimming took off 2 bases at V and 2 bases at J, with 12 bases between the two ends. CDR1 SGHNT and CDR2 YYREEE come from the germline V gene (reference sequence). The CDR3 sequence is 15 residues long. For the CDR3, the DNA is TGTGCCAGCAGCTTAGCGGGCTTCCCCACAGATACGCAGTATTTT. Translation: CASSLAGFPTDTQYF.

This clone turned up a few times. This chain uses TRBV2 with TRBJ1-2, with D uncertain. This CDR3 has 13 amino acids. V was clipped by 2 bases and J by 4 bases, with 8 bases between them. CDR1 and CDR2 from the germline V gene are SNHLY and FYNNEI. In DNA form, the CDR3 reads TGTGCCAGCAGTGAAACAGATCTCTATGGCTACACCTTC. This gives the protein CASSETDLYGYTF.

V and J are TRBV10-3 and TRBJ2-7, with unresolved D. Trimming pared 0 bases from V and 5 bases from J, leaving 5 bases between. The CDR3 runs to 12 residues. The germline gives CDR1 ENHRY, CDR2 SYGVKD. The chain's CDR3 is CAISESVNEQYF. The CDR3 nucleotides read TGTGCCATCAGTGAGTCGGTCAACGAGCAGTACTTC.